Below, 10 T cell receptor beta chains from the same sample are listed, as sequenced in a study of blood T cell repertoires in COVID-19. Sequencing was performed with immunoSEQ multiplex PCR; in TCRdb, only in-frame clones are kept and a portion is missing. The sample carries about 230,000 clones, 86% recorded once. The sequenced sample was PBMCs or T cells enriched from blood (not recorded which). These TCRs come from a man between 18 and 35 years old who had recovered from COVID-19.

This clone came up many times. The V and J genes are TRBV4-2 and TRBJ2-7; 7 nucleotides match TRBD1. Germline V gene lookup returns CDR1 LGHNA and CDR2 YNFKEQ. This CDR3 has 15 amino acids. V gave up 0 bases and J gave up 0 bases; unmatched junction bases: 2. The DNA of the CDR3 is TGTGCCAGCAGCCAAGAACAGGGGAGCTCCTACGAGCAGTACTTC. As protein: CASSQEQGSSYEQYF.

The sample holds a few counts of this clone. This rearrangement joins TRBV12-5 to TRBJ2-7; 7 bases align to TRBD2. The CDR3 loop spans 17 amino acids. The germline gives CDR1 LGHNT, CDR2 FRNRAP. Trimming cost V 2 bases and J 2 bases; bases outside gene matches: 12. In nucleotides, the CDR3 is TGTGCTAGTGGTTTGCCCCAGAGGGAGGGGTTCCCCTACGAGCAGTACTTC. As protein: CASGLPQREGFPYEQYF.

This chain joins TRBV15 and TRBJ2-7; 10 positions match TRBD1. The length of the CDR3 is 14 residues. With 5 bases clipped from V and 4 bases from J, the junction kept 5 bases outside the gene matches. The germline V gene has CDR1 LNHNV and CDR2 YYDKDF (reference sequence). Here the CDR3 DNA reads TGTGCCACCAGCGCCGGACAGGGGGAGTACGAGCAGTACTTC. As protein: CATSAGQGEYEQYF.

This clone has more than one count but fewer than ten. This chain uses TRBV19 with TRBJ2-1; 12 nucleotides line up with TRBD2. V was pared by 6 bases and J by 0 bases, with 15 bases of the junction left unmatched. Germline V gene lookup returns CDR1 LNHDA and CDR2 SQIVND (reference sequence). The CDR3 is 20 amino acids. CDR3 coding DNA: TGTGCCAGTAGGGGATCTCTTTCTAGCGGGAGGGCCAGCTCCTACAATGAGCAGTTCTTC. Protein: CASRGSLSSGRASSYNEQFF. Filled out from reference TRBV19 and TRBJ2-1, the complete variable domain reads DGGITQSPKYLFRKEGQNVTLSCEQNLNHDAMYWYRQDPGQGLRLIYYSQIVNDFQKGDIAEGYSVSREKKESFPLTVTSAQKNPTAFYLCASRGSLSSGRASSYNEQFFGPGTRLTVL.

The chain employs TRBV19 and TRBJ2-7, with TRBD2 matching 7 bases. Germline trimming cut 4 bases from V and 3 bases from J; bases unmatched to any gene: 6. Germline assignment: CDR1 LNHDA and CDR2 SQIVND (reference sequence). The CDR3 contains 14 residues. The CDR3 is CASSRTSVGYEQYF. The CDR3 DNA follows: TGTGCCAGTAGTAGAACTAGCGTCGGCTACGAGCAGTACTTC.

The gene calls are TRBV21-1 and TRBJ1-5. TRBV21-1 is annotated as a pseudogene. This CDR3 is 12 amino acids long. CDR3 DNA sequence: TGTGCCAGCAGCCTCTATAATCAGCCCCAGCATTTT. It encodes CASSLYNQPQHF.

This chain links TRBV24-1 with TRBJ2-1; the match to TRBD1 covers 7 bases. This CDR3 spans 12 amino acids. Germline assignment: CDR1 KGHDR and CDR2 SFDVKD. V lost 7 bases and J lost 6; bases outside the gene matches: 2. This CDR3 is CATRGDSNEQFF. The CDR3 DNA is TGTGCCACCAGGGGGGACAGCAATGAGCAGTTCTTC.

J is TRBJ2-6 and V is TRBV10-3, with D uncertain. The CDR3 runs 15 residues. Between the trimmed V and J ends, which lost 5 bases and 0 bases, there was a span of 8 bases. The germline CDR1 and CDR2 sequences are ENHRY and SYGVKD. DNA for the CDR3: TGTGCCATCAGTTCAGATCTCTCTGGGGCCAACGTCCTGACTTTC. Protein sequence: CAISSDLSGANVLTF.

This sequence joins TRBV11-2 and TRBJ2-2; 10 bases are shared with TRBD2. V lost 5 bases to trimming and J lost 5 bases; unmatched junction nucleotides: 8. Germline-derived CDR1 and CDR2 are SGHAT and FQNNGV. The CDR3 has 16 residues. CDR3: CASSPSGGGNTGELFF. The CDR3 nucleotides read TGTGCCAGCAGCCCTAGCGGGGGTGGTAATACCGGGGAGCTGTTTTTT.

The V call is TRBV20-1, the J call TRBJ2-3; D call uncertain. This CDR3 is built from 14 residues. Per germline, CDR1 DFQATT and CDR2 SNEGSKA (reference sequence). Between the trimmed V and J ends, which lost 3 bases and 0 bases, there was a span of 10 bases. The CDR3 bases are TGCAGTGCTAGTCCCCCGGAGAGCACAGATACGCAGTATTTT. This encodes CSASPPESTDTQYF.